The entry that follows covers one TCR beta chain sequence. Antigen specificity is unknown. The CDR3 totals 16 residues. CDR1 and CDR2 from the germline V gene are SGHRS and YFSETQ. V was pared by 3 bases and J by 7 bases, with 11 bases of the junction left unmatched. This entry is derived from a study of cytomegalovirus exposure and HLA in healthy donors. Notes on the study in general: There was a cluster of highly shared sequence variants that was likely a sequencing artifact. Researchers had no immune exposure information except CMV serostatus available.

PCR primers comprised 60 Vbeta and 13 Jbeta primers. This table comes from immunoSEQ multiplex PCR, and its TCRdb copy is limited to in-frame clones, with some not included. The sample includes about 170,000 clones, 80% seen only once; the top ten take more than 5.5%. The specimen was PBMCs. This TCR came from a man aged 30 to 45 in good health and CMV-seropositive. V is TRBV5-1 and J is TRBJ1-4, with TRBD1 matching 8 bases. In nucleotides, the CDR3 is TGCGCCAGCAGCTCCCATCGCGGTGGGACAGGTGAAAAACTGTTTTTT. Translated, it gives CASSSHRGGTGEKLFF.